This T cell receptor beta chain was recorded in a study of T-cell reconstitution after alpha-beta-depleted transplantation in children. The V gene end was trimmed by 6 bases and the J gene end by 6 bases; junction bases not matched to a gene: 7. The CDR3 covers 13 residues. TCRbeta library preparation incorporated unique molecular identifiers. TCRdb processed the PCR reads anew with MiXCR; each CDR3 protein has one entry. The table has more than 250,000 distinct CDR3 sequences, approximately 9.6% seen once. This chain connects TRBV12-3 or TRBV12-4 to TRBJ1-1; TRBD1 matches at 7 bases. This sequence was found in a human donor who donated a stem cell graft to a child with SCID. This specimen consisted of PBMCs from the stem cell graft donor, obtained from the stem cell graft. The CDR3 DNA reads TGTGCCAGCAGGGGACAGTCGTTCGCTGAAGCTTTCTTT. This translates into CASRGQSFAEAFF.